A single sample gave rise to the 12 T cell receptor beta chains below, sequenced in a study of cytomegalovirus exposure and HLA in healthy donors. 60 Vbeta and 13 Jbeta primers were used in PCR. This table comes from immunoSEQ multiplex PCR, and its TCRdb copy is limited to in-frame clones, with some not included. The sample has some 120,000 clones; about 78% are singletons. The source material was PBMCs. All receptors come from a man in his fifties in good health and CMV-seronegative.

The gene calls are TRBV27 and TRBJ2-7; 7 bases are shared with TRBD2. Germline CDR1 MNHEY, CDR2 SMNVEV (reference sequence). The CDR3 runs 15 residues. Losses at the gene ends were 0 bases for V and 0 bases for J; bases not matched to a gene: 2. The CDR3 nucleotides read TGTGCCAGCAGTTTATCGGCGGGGGACTCCTACGAGCAGTACTTC. Residues: CASSLSAGDSYEQYF.

This rearrangement joins TRBV5-1 to TRBJ2-5; maybe TRBD2 (5 bases). The CDR3 consists of 14 residues. V was cut by 1 base and J by 3 bases, with 10 bases left in between. Germline-derived CDR1 and CDR2 are SGHRS and YFSETQ. The CDR3 loop is CASSLTSAEETQYF. CDR3 nucleotides: TGCGCCAGCAGCTTGACTAGTGCCGAAGAGACCCAGTACTTC.

The chain joins TRBV11-2 to TRBJ2-7, with 10 bases identical to TRBD1. This CDR3 contains 14 residues. Germline CDR1 is SGHAT and CDR2 is FQNNGV. Trimming took 8 bases from V and 6 from J; bases not matched to a gene: 10. The CDR3 protein is CASGKLTGGTEQYF. The CDR3 DNA reads TGTGCCAGCGGCAAGTTGACAGGGGGCACCGAGCAGTACTTC.

The chain joins TRBV10-3 to TRBJ2-7; TRBD1 agrees at 7 bases. CDR1 and CDR2 from the germline V gene are ENHRY and SYGVKD. The CDR3 sequence is 13 residues long. The CDR3 DNA reads as TGTGGCCTTACACAGGGGAGCTCCTACGAGCAGTACTTC. Protein product: CGLTQGSSYEQYF.

The count of this clone is one. This chain connects TRBV9 to TRBJ1-4, with unresolved D. V lost 4 bases and J 2 bases, leaving 9 bases between the germline ends. Germline values: CDR1 SGDLS, CDR2 YYNGEE. The CDR3 loop spans 14 amino acids. CDR3 loop: CASSPGLTNEKLFF. Written as DNA, the CDR3 is TGTGCCAGCAGCCCCGGACTGACTAATGAAAAACTGTTTTTT.

This clone is classed as medium-sized. The chain couples TRBV6-1 to TRBJ1-4, with a possible D match to TRBD1 (6 bases). V gave up 7 bases and J gave up 0 bases, with 12 bases separating them. The CDR3 contains 15 residues. Germline V CDR1 and CDR2: MNHNS, SASEGT. The CDR3 DNA reads TGTGCCAGCACCCCGAGGACAGCAACTAATGAAAAACTGTTTTTT. Translated, it gives CASTPRTATNEKLFF.

J is TRBJ2-2 and V is TRBV29-1; 11 bases align to TRBD2. Germline V gene sequence: CDR1 SQVTM, CDR2 ANQGSEA. The CDR3 extends over 19 amino acids. Unmatched junction bases numbered 14, after V lost 2 bases and J lost 3 bases. The CDR3: CSVETAPGLAGFHTGELFF. CDR3 sequence (DNA): TGCAGCGTTGAAACAGCGCCCGGACTAGCGGGTTTTCACACCGGGGAGCTGTTTTTT.

The chain carries TRBV27 and TRBJ1-4; D is unresolved. Trimming took 2 bases from V and 5 from J, leaving 6 bases between them. The CDR3 spans 13 residues. CDR1 MNHEY and CDR2 SMNVEV come from the germline V gene (reference sequence). This chain's CDR3 is CASSLKRNEKLFF. CDR3 nucleotides: TGTGCCAGCAGTTTAAAGCGAAATGAAAAACTGTTTTTT.

The chain employs TRBV28 and TRBJ2-5; 11 bases map to TRBD2. V shed 2 bases, J shed 4 bases, and the junction held 6 bases outside the gene matches. The CDR3 is made up of 16 amino acids. Germline CDR1 and CDR2: MDHEN and SYDVKM. CDR3 nucleotide sequence: TGTGCCAGCAGTTTAAATAGCGGGAGGGGGGGAGAGACCCAGTACTTC. It encodes CASSLNSGRGGETQYF.

The chain links TRBV19 to TRBJ2-1; 10 nucleotides agree with TRBD2. Germline V gene lookup returns CDR1 LNHDA and CDR2 SQIVND (reference sequence). J gave up 8 bases and V 3 bases, and 13 bases lay outside the gene matches. CDR3 size: 17 residues. CDR3 DNA: TGTGCCAGTAGTATTAGGCAGGGACTAGCGATAATGGATGAGCAGTTCTTC. This sequence encodes CASSIRQGLAIMDEQFF.

This chain joins TRBV27 and TRBJ1-4; D is perhaps TRBD1 (5 bases). The CDR3 runs to 14 residues. Per germline, CDR1 MNHEY and CDR2 SMNVEV (reference sequence). Trimming removed 8 bases from V and 5 bases from J, with 15 bases in between. The CDR3 spells CASGDGSSNEKLFF. DNA of the CDR3: TGTGCCAGCGGGGACGGGAGTTCAAATGAAAAACTGTTTTTT. The full variable domain, completed using reference TRBV27 and TRBJ1-4, is EAQVTQNPRYLITVTGKKLTVTCSQNMNHEYMSWYRQDPGLGLRQIYYSMNVEVTDKGDVPEGYKVSRKEKRNFPLILESPSPNQTSLYFCASGDGSSNEKLFFGSGTQLSVL.

The rearrangement links TRBV15 to TRBJ2-3; no firm D call. The germline CDR1 and CDR2 sequences are LNHNV and YYDKDF (reference sequence). The CDR3 extends over 15 amino acids. Trimming left V 3 bases short and J 5 bases short, with 15 bases between. This chain's CDR3 is CATSRGFGNGDTQYF. The CDR3 region has the DNA TGTGCCACCAGCAGGGGCTTCGGTAATGGAGATACGCAGTATTTT.